This TCR beta chain came from a study of shared clonotypes between healthy human individuals. Study context: A couple of female and a few male donors aged 18 to 49 were enrolled. Study-level results: In four donors, around 4.5% of naive CD4 clonotypes appeared in common.

Sequencing was performed with immunoSEQ multiplex PCR; in TCRdb, only in-frame clones are kept and a portion is missing. The sample records over a million clones, roughly 96% being singletons. Trimming took 2 bases from V and 7 from J, leaving 6 bases between them. The CDR3 runs 12 residues. Germline V gene lookup returns CDR1 ENHRY and CDR2 SYGVKD. Researchers partitioned CD4+ cells into CD45RA+ naive and CD45RA-negative memory subsets. This clone was detected once. Its target is unknown. This CDR3 is also generated by other DNA sequences in the sample. The TCR sequence derives from a man aged 30-40 years in good health. Sample: naive CD4+ T cells sorted from blood. Subset of the sample: CD45RA+ positively selected. The rearrangement joins TRBV10-3 to TRBJ1-5; D perhaps matches TRBD1 (5 bases). The chain's CDR3 is CAISEGGQPQHF. For the CDR3, the DNA is TGTGCCATCAGTGAGGGGGGGCAGCCCCAGCATTTT.